Below, 25 T cell receptor beta chains from the same sample are listed, as sequenced in a study of blood T cell repertoires in COVID-19. Data came from immunoSEQ multiplex PCR; TCRdb stores just in-frame clones and leaves some out. The data hold some 200,000 clones, with around 80% observed a single time. Input material: peripheral blood. These receptor sequences come from a man aged 30-40 years with active or convalescent COVID-19.

Only a few counts were recorded for this clone. This chain uses TRBV6-5 with TRBJ1-2; 9 bases are a match to TRBD1. Trimming took 10 bases from V and 3 from J; bases not matched to a gene: 6. Germline V gene sequence: CDR1 MNHEY, CDR2 SVGAGI. The CDR3 extends over 13 amino acids. The DNA for the CDR3 is TGTGCCACCCAAACAGGGGGCGACTATGGCTACACCTTC. Amino acids: CATQTGGDYGYTF.

The chain employs TRBV6-4 and TRBJ1-2; TRBD1 matches 11 bases. Germline V gene lookup returns CDR1 MRHNA and CDR2 SNTAGT. The CDR3 spans 13 residues. The J segment lost 10 bases and the V segment lost 5 bases, leaving 6 bases of the junction unmatched. The CDR3 loop is CASSSGTGGNYTF. CDR3 bases: TGTGCCAGCAGTTCCGGGACAGGGGGAAACTACACCTTC.

The genes are TRBV11-2 and TRBJ1-1; D may be TRBD1 (6 bases). The CDR3 has 14 amino acids. V dropped 0 bases and J dropped 4 bases, with 9 bases sitting between them. Looked up from germline, CDR1 is SGHAT and CDR2 is FQNNGV. The chain's CDR3 is CASSLDQGSTEAFF. The CDR3 DNA is TGTGCCAGCAGCTTAGATCAGGGGTCCACTGAAGCTTTCTTT.

This clone was detected once. Possible read error: a much larger clone is one base away. The chain carries TRBV19 and TRBJ1-4; 8 bases agree with TRBD1. Per the germline V gene, CDR1 is LNHDA and CDR2 is SQIVND (reference sequence). The CDR3 runs 15 residues. CDR3 in DNA: TGTGTCAGTAGGAATGGGGACAGGCAAGGGGGAAAACTGTTTTTT. Protein: CVSRNGDRQGGKLFF.

The chain employs TRBV7-2 and TRBJ2-5, with D possibly matching TRBD2 (6 bases). Germline loops: CDR1 SGHTA, CDR2 FQGNSA. V gave up 3 bases and J gave up 1 base, with 9 bases separating them. The CDR3 sequence is 14 residues long. The CDR3 nucleotides are TGTGCCAGCAGCTTTTGGCGGGGCCAAGAGACCCAGTACTTC. Its translation: CASSFWRGQETQYF.

V and J are TRBV13 and TRBJ1-2; TRBD1 aligns across 10 bases. Trimming at V came to 4 bases and at J to 4 bases, leaving 9 bases not matched to a gene. Germline V lookup: CDR1 PRHDT, CDR2 FYEKMQ (reference sequence). This CDR3 has 16 amino acids. CDR3: CASSSTTGGFSYGYTF. In DNA, the CDR3 is TGTGCCAGCAGCTCGACGACAGGGGGCTTTAGCTATGGCTACACCTTC.

V is TRBV2 and J is TRBJ1-2; the D is unclear. Germline values: CDR1 SNHLY, CDR2 FYNNEI. The ends were cut back, 7 bases at V and 2 bases at J, with 11 bases in the middle. CDR3 length equals 13 residues. CDR3 loop: CASTKSGNYGYTF. CDR3 coding DNA: TGTGCCAGCACAAAGTCGGGGAACTATGGCTACACCTTC.

The CDR3 region is CASTLGTRGGFKETQYF. The CDR3 DNA reads as TGTGCCAGCACCCTGGGAACACGGGGTGGGTTTAAAGAGACCCAGTACTTC. The chain carries TRBV7-2 and TRBJ2-5; perhaps TRBD2 as D (5 bases). Germline V gene data show CDR1 as SGHTA and CDR2 as FQGNSA. Trimming left V 7 bases short and J 3 bases short, with 24 bases between. The CDR3 runs 17 residues.

This clone was counted between two and nine times. The rearrangement links TRBV11-2 to TRBJ2-5, with 7 bases that match TRBD2. Germline V CDR1 and CDR2: SGHAT, FQNNGV. The length of the CDR3 is 15 residues. The J segment lost 5 bases and the V segment lost 5 bases, leaving 11 bases of the junction unmatched. The CDR3 sequence is CASSQVGGVGETQYF. The CDR3 nucleotides read TGTGCCAGCAGCCAAGTGGGGGGGGTGGGCGAGACCCAGTACTTC.

This chain links TRBV7-2 with TRBJ2-3, with 12 positions matching TRBD2. The CDR3 runs 17 residues. V lost 2 bases to trimming and J lost 5 bases; unmatched junction nucleotides: 8. Germline assignment: CDR1 SGHTA and CDR2 FQGNSA. The CDR3 DNA reads as TGTGCCAGCAGCTTAACGGCTAGCGGGGGGGCTAAAGATACGCAGTATTTT. Its translation: CASSLTASGGAKDTQYF. The full variable domain, completed using reference TRBV7-2 and TRBJ2-3, is GAGVSQSPSNKVTEKGKDVELRCDPISGHTALYWYRQSLGQGLEFLIYFQGNSAPDKSGLPSDRFSAERTGGSVSTLTIQRTQQEDSAVYLCASSLTASGGAKDTQYFGPGTRLTVL.

The chain has TRBV23-1 and TRBJ1-2; 8 bases are a match to TRBD1. TRBV23-1 is given ORF status, its function remaining uncertain. CDR3 size: 11 residues. V shed 11 bases and J 9 bases; nucleotides not matched to a gene: 8. Written as DNA, the CDR3 is TGCGCCGTTGGGGGGGACAGGAGCTACACCTTC. Amino acid sequence: CAVGGDRSYTF.

This rearrangement joins TRBV5-6 to TRBJ2-7; tentative D call: TRBD1 (5 bases). This CDR3 region has 13 residues. Trimming took off 0 bases at V and 5 bases at J, with 9 bases between the two ends. Per germline, CDR1 SGHDT and CDR2 YYEEEE. The CDR3 loop is CASSLVAGNEQYV. CDR3 sequence (DNA): TGTGCCAGCAGCTTGGTCGCAGGGAACGAGCAGTACGTC.

The chain couples TRBV4-3 to TRBJ2-1, with TRBD2 matching over 12 bases. The CDR3 consists of 17 residues. V lost 4 bases, J lost 8 bases, and 12 bases stayed unmatched. CDR1 and CDR2 (germline): LGHNA, YSLEER. The CDR3 loop is CASSRRLAGAVEYEQFF. Here the CDR3 DNA reads TGCGCCAGCAGCCGTCGACTAGCGGGAGCGGTTGAGTATGAGCAGTTCTTC.

The chain employs TRBV5-4 and TRBJ1-1; no reliable D call. V was pared by 2 bases and J by 5 bases, with 16 bases between. CDR1 and CDR2 (germline): SGHNT, YYREEE (reference sequence). CDR3 length equals 15 residues. CDR3 in DNA: TGTGCCAGCAGCTTCGTTGTGGGCATGACAACTGAAGCTTTCTTT. It yields the protein CASSFVVGMTTEAFF. The variable domain in full, completed from reference TRBV5-4 and TRBJ1-1, reads ETGVTQSPTHLIKTRGQQVTLRCSSQSGHNTVSWYQQALGQGPQFIFQYYREEENGRGNFPPRFSGLQFPNYSSELNVNALELDDSALYLCASSFVVGMTTEAFFGQGTRLTVV.

V usage is TRBV5-1 and J usage is TRBJ2-1; perhaps TRBD2 as D (5 bases). Germline V lookup: CDR1 SGHRS, CDR2 YFSETQ. Trimming pared 7 bases from V and 5 bases from J, leaving 13 bases between. The CDR3 runs to 13 residues. The CDR3 reads CASSLSGDNEQFF. CDR3 nucleotides: TGCGCCAGCTCCCTAAGCGGCGACAATGAGCAGTTCTTC.

J is TRBJ1-6 and V is TRBV4-1; D remains unclear. Germline V gives CDR1 MGHRA, CDR2 YSYEKL. With 1 base removed from V and 9 bases from J, the gap between germline ends came to 10 bases. The CDR3 is 14 amino acids. CDR3 protein: CASSQGSLVSPLHF. The CDR3 DNA sequence: TGCGCCAGCAGCCAAGGTTCCCTAGTTTCACCCCTCCACTTT.

This chain joins TRBV4-1 and TRBJ2-1; the match to TRBD2 covers 10 bases. CDR3 length: 17 residues. The germline V gene encodes CDR1 MGHRA and CDR2 YSYEKL. Trimming at V came to 0 bases and at J to 4 bases, leaving 6 bases not matched to a gene. The CDR3 region has the DNA TGCGCCAGCAGCCAAGAACCTAGCGGGAGTGTTTACAATGAGCAGTTCTTC. It translates to CASSQEPSGSVYNEQFF.

The rearrangement joins TRBV2 to TRBJ2-5; 10 nucleotides align to TRBD2. J lost 4 bases, V lost 6 bases, and 5 bases had no gene match. CDR1 SNHLY and CDR2 FYNNEI come from the germline V gene. The CDR3 extends over 14 amino acids. The CDR3 sequence: CASSLAGAGETQYF. DNA of the CDR3: TGTGCCAGCAGCCTAGCGGGAGCAGGAGAGACCCAGTACTTC.

The chain joins TRBV7-9 to TRBJ1-2; TRBD1 might be the D (6 bases). Germline CDR1 reads SEHNR; CDR2 reads FQNEAQ (reference sequence). This CDR3 spans 13 amino acids. V gave up 5 bases and J gave up 6 bases, with 13 bases separating them. The CDR3: CASSKQGRHGYTF. The CDR3 bases are TGTGCCAGCAGCAAACAGGGAAGGCATGGCTACACCTTC.

The sample holds one count of this clone. The chain has TRBV24-1 and TRBJ2-1; TRBD2 matches 7 bases. The CDR3 loop spans 12 amino acids. In germline, CDR1 is KGHDR, CDR2 SFDVKD. J lost 9 bases, V lost 9 bases, and 7 bases had no gene match. The CDR3 region is CATGGDYGEQFF. CDR3 nucleotide sequence: TGTGCCACCGGGGGGGATTACGGTGAGCAGTTCTTC.

The sample holds a few counts of this clone. V usage is TRBV19 and J usage is TRBJ2-5, with a possible D match to TRBD2 (6 bases). This CDR3 contains 17 residues. V lost 1 base, J lost 5 bases, and 20 bases lay in between. CDR1 is LNHDA and CDR2 is SQIVND in the germline V gene (reference sequence). Written as DNA, the CDR3 is TGTGCCAGTAGTATAGCGGTGACCCTGATTGGGAGGGAGACCCAGTACTTC. Encoded protein: CASSIAVTLIGRETQYF.

The chain uses TRBV5-1 and TRBJ1-3; 12 bases are a match to TRBD1. CDR1 is SGHRS and CDR2 is YFSETQ in the germline V gene. The CDR3 contains 16 residues. Germline trimming cut 3 bases from V and 3 bases from J; bases unmatched to any gene: 4. The CDR3 DNA is TGCGCCAGCAGCTCCGGGACAGGGGGCGTTGGAAACACCATATATTTT. The encoded protein is CASSSGTGGVGNTIYF.

The CDR3 DNA follows: TGTGCCAGCAAGAGGGCTAGCACCTATGAGCAGTTCTTC. As protein: CASKRASTYEQFF. The J gene is TRBJ2-1, the V gene TRBV6-5; D may be TRBD2 (5 bases). Germline lookup yields CDR1 MNHEY and CDR2 SVGAGI. This CDR3 has 13 amino acids. Trimming took 7 bases from V and 8 from J, leaving 15 bases between them.

J is TRBJ2-1 and V is TRBV7-9, with 11 bases aligning to TRBD2. CDR1 and CDR2 (germline): SEHNR, FQNEAQ (reference sequence). There are 14 residues in the CDR3. Trimming removed 4 bases from V and 9 bases from J; junction bases left unmatched: 5. The CDR3 loop is CASSSSGGKGEQFF. DNA for the CDR3: TGTGCCAGCAGCTCTAGCGGGGGGAAGGGTGAGCAGTTCTTC.

The chain combines TRBV5-4 with TRBJ2-5; 9 bases map to TRBD1. The CDR3 is 15 residues long. V lost 5 bases, J lost 5 bases, and 10 bases stayed unmatched. Germline V CDR1 and CDR2: SGHNT, YYREEE (reference sequence). CDR3 amino acids: CASSGGQGKWETQYF. CDR3 nucleotide sequence: TGTGCCAGCAGTGGGGGACAGGGTAAATGGGAGACCCAGTACTTC.